The entry below gives a single T cell receptor beta chain sequence along with its context. The data derive from a study of OX40 agonist ivuxolimab in advanced cancers. Using immunoSEQ multiplex PCR, the repertoire was profiled, and TCRdb retains in-frame clones only, with some absent. Among 80,000 or so clones listed, roughly 91% were seen once. Researchers took blood at baseline, on cycle 4 day 1, and on cycle 7 day 1. The clonotype was recovered from an adult with an advanced solid tumor such as melanoma, head and neck, liver or kidney cancer. Sequencing was performed on CD4+ or CD8+ T cells sorted from blood, taken in a trial of the OX40 agonist ivuxolimab.

The chain's CDR3 is CASSLLVKGGVYGYTF. The CDR3 DNA reads TGTGCCAGCAGTTTACTCGTAAAAGGGGGAGTCTATGGCTACACCTTC. The V gene is TRBV27, the J gene TRBJ1-2, with D possibly matching TRBD1 (6 bases). V was trimmed by 2 bases and J by 4 bases, leaving 17 bases between them. Germline values: CDR1 MNHEY, CDR2 SMNVEV (reference sequence). The CDR3 has 16 residues.